A single T cell receptor beta chain is shown here with its context. Its antigen remains unknown. The sample is drawn from a study of T cell clonotyping in hematopoietic cell transplantation. The ends were cut back, 7 bases at V and 3 bases at J, with 18 bases in the middle. CDR1 is MNHEY, CDR2 SVGAGI, per germline. The CDR3 has 15 amino acids. TCRdb's copy holds only in-frame clones and misses some; the assay was immunoSEQ multiplex PCR. The sample has about 16,000 clones; around 55% are singletons. Study outcomes and limitations: Few recipient clonotypes overlapped donors; over 95% were de novo at given depth. No sorting was done, leaving CD4 and CD8 contributions mixed. Pathologically expanded recipient clonotypes increased progressively from day 30 to day 180 as diversity fell.

Specimen: PBMCs, collected 30 days after allogeneic stem cell transplant. The clonotype originates from a male patient aged 50 to 59 who had an allogeneic stem cell transplant from an unrelated donor, so T cells may come from the graft donor. Some clones in this sample may be carry-over from other donors' samples. This rearrangement joins TRBV6-5 to TRBJ1-2; tentative D call: TRBD1 (6 bases). CDR3: CASNPLPTGYYGYTF. The CDR3 DNA sequence: TGTGCCAGCAACCCCCTACCGACAGGCTACTATGGCTACACCTTC.